The present T cell receptor (beta chain) was sequenced within a study of cytomegalovirus exposure and HLA in healthy donors. Findings and limits, study-wide: Previous analysis showed most TCR beta V segments were productive about 87% or about 30% of the time. Later analysis indicated greater clonal expansion among HLA-associated TCR beta chains than among equally common other chains.

On this clone: Its matching antigen is unknown.

V was cut by 1 base and J by 7 bases, with 15 bases left in between. Germline V gene lookup returns CDR1 SGHRS and CDR2 YFSETQ. The CDR3 runs 16 residues. The PCR used 60 Vbeta and 13 Jbeta primers. TCRdb's copy holds only in-frame clones and misses some; the assay was immunoSEQ multiplex PCR. The table lists roughly 100,000 clones, about four fifths of them singletons. Sequenced sample: PBMCs. The chain links TRBV5-1 to TRBJ1-6; TRBD1 might be the D (6 bases). This clonotype originated in a woman between 18 and 29 years old in good health and CMV-seropositive. DNA for the CDR3: TGCGCCAGCAGCTTGAGTCTGGTACAGGGCAATTCACCCCTCCACTTT. Its translation is CASSLSLVQGNSPLHF.